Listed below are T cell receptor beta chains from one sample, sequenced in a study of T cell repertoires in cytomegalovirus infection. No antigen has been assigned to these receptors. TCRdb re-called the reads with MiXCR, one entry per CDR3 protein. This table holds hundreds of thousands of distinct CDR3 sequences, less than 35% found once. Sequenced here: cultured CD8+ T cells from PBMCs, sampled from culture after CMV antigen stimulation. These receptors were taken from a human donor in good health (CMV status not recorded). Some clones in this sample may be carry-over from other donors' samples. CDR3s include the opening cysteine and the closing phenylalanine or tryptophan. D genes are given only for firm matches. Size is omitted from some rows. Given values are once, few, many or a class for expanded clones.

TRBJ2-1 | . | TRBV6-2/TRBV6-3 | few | CASTLLISPSYNEQFF | TGTGCCAGCACTCTCCTTATTTCACCCTCCTACAATGAGCAGTTCTTC
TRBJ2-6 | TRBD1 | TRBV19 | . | CASNHRGSGANVLTF | TGTGCCAGTAACCACAGGGGAAGTGGGGCCAACGTCCTGACTTTC
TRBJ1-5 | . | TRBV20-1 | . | CSARGSWVLSNQPQHF | TGCAGTGCTAGAGGATCGTGGGTTCTTAGCAATCAGCCCCAGCATTTT
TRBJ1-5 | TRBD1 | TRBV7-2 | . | CANSSRATGGQPQHF | TGTGCCAACAGCTCGAGGGCCACAGGGGGACAGCCCCAGCATTTT
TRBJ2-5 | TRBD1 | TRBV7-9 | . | CAGSGTGGHIPGTQYF | TGTGCCGGTAGTGGGACAGGGGGTCATATCCCCGGGACCCAGTACTTC
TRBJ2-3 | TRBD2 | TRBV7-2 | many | CASSFTSGGTDTQYF | TGTGCCAGCAGCTTTACCAGCGGGGGCACAGATACGCAGTATTTT
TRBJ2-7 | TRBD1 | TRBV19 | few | CASSMWTGDYEQYF | TGTGCCAGTAGTATGTGGACAGGCGATTACGAGCAGTACTTC
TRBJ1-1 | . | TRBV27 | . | CASSLGAGSVAEAFF | TGTGCCAGCAGTTTAGGGGCAGGGTCGGTGGCTGAAGCTTTCTTT
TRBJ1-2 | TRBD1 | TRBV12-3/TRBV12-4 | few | CASSLVTGGALNYGYTF | TGTGCCAGCAGTTTAGTAACAGGGGGCGCGTTGAACTATGGCTACACCTTC
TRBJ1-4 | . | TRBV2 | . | CVSMSGYEKLFF | TGTGTCAGCATGTCAGGGTACGAAAAACTGTTTTTT
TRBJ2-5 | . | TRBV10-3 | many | CAISEGETQYF | TGTGCCATCAGTGAGGGAGAGACCCAGTACTTC
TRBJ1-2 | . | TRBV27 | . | CASSLSPVPRIYTF | TGTGCCAGCAGTTTATCCCCCGTCCCGAGAATCTACACCTTC
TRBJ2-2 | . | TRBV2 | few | CASSGPILGGNTGELFF | TGTGCCAGCAGTGGCCCCATTCTTGGAGGAAACACCGGGGAGCTGTTTTTT
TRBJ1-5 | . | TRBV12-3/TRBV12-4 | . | CASSMNSNQPQHF | TGTGCCAGCAGCATGAATAGCAATCAGCCCCAGCATTTT
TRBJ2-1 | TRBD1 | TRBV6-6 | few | CASSYPGQGDYNEQFF | TGTGCCAGCAGTTATCCGGGACAGGGGGACTACAATGAGCAGTTCTTC
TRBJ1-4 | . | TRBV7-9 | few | CASSFDGLGEKLFF | TGTGCCAGCAGCTTTGACGGCCTAGGGGAAAAACTGTTTTTT